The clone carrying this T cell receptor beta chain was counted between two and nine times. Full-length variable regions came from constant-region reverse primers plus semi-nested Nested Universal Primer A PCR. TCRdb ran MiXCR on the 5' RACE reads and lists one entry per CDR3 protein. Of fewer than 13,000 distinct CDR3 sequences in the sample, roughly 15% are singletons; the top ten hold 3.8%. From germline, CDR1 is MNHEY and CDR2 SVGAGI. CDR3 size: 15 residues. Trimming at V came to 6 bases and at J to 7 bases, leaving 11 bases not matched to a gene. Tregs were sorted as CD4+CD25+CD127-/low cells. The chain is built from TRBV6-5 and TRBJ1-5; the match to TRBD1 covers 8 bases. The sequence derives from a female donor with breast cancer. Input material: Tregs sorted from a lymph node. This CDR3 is CASSPGTGSRQPQHF. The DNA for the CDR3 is TGTGCCAGCAGCCCCGGGACAGGTTCACGGCAGCCCCAGCATTTT.